This record concerns one T cell receptor (beta chain) sequence. Its antigen remains undetermined. No clone much larger than this one lies a single base away; base qualities are absent. Genomic DNA was extracted from sorted cells for sequencing of the TCRbeta CDR3 region. The immunoSEQ Assay was used to sequence the TCRbeta CDR3 regions. As stored in TCRdb, this immuneACCESS dataset retains in-frame rearrangements with V and J assigned. A fraction of the clones does not appear; measured against another copy, unresolved V genes explain less than half of the discrepancy, and the remainder lacks a known reason. In this sample the table shows some 66,000 clones, 80% to 85% of which occur a single time. 2% to 2.5% of the sample goes to the ten largest clones. These data belong to a study of OX40 agonist ivuxolimab in advanced cancers. Notes on the research overall: The costimulatory receptor OX40 (CD134) was targeted by ivuxolimab, a fully human IgG2 agonistic monoclonal antibody. Intravenous ivuxolimab was administered to patients every 2 weeks at six dose levels: 0.01, 0.1, 0.3, 1.5, 3 and 10 mg/kg. Among the roughly 52 dose-escalation patients, some 20 had hepatocellular carcinoma, 15 or so melanoma, 9 renal cell carcinoma and 9 head and neck cancer. A male proportion of under 85% and a mean age of approximately 55 years, ranging from roughly 23 to 85, were recorded for the dose-escalation cohort. Prior anti-PD-1, anti-PD-L1 or anti-CTLA-4 therapy was permitted, and 35% to 40% of dose-escalation patients had received checkpoint inhibitors. Partial responses were achieved by three dose-escalation patients, of whom one had hepatocellular carcinoma and two had cutaneous melanoma. The purpose of peripheral TCRbeta sequencing was to test whether ivuxolimab changed TCR sequence diversity and led to clonal T-cell expansion. The paper describes the monotherapy dose-escalation part (N ≈ 49 patients) of the phase I trial of ivuxolimab. Study-wide conclusions, independent of this receptor: At doses of 0.1 to 3.0 mg/kg, clonal expansion of both CD4+ and CD8+ blood T cells was observed from baseline to week 6. After ivuxolimab, more expanded clones were found on average in CD8+ T cells than in CD4+ T cells. Partial responders in the 0.1-3.0 mg/kg groups had among the lowest normalized peripheral clonal expansion, especially among CD8+ T cells. Antigen specificity was not determined for the clonally expanded peripheral T cells. Low levels of normalized T-cell clonal expansion were also shown by some nonresponding patients.

The CDR3, from cysteine to phenylalanine, totals 18 residues. Just CDR3 DNA is preserved here, 54 bases in frame from base 1. Reading the germline V gene gives CDR1 LGHNA and CDR2 YNFKEQ. Trimming at the junction amounts to 3 bases on V and 0 bases on J, and the germline ends lie 18 bases apart. Patients with autoimmune disease history or receiving systemic immunosuppression were excluded from the trial. Peripheral blood for TCR sequencing was collected from all dose cohorts at baseline, on cycle 4 day 1, and on cycle 7 day 1. Samples were obtained from an open-label, multicenter, first-in-human phase I dose-escalation trial of ivuxolimab. Adults with locally advanced or metastatic head and neck squamous cell, hepatocellular, melanoma or renal cell carcinoma were enrolled in the trial. CD4+ and CD8+ T cells were sorted separately from peripheral blood before TCR sequencing.

This clonotype was sampled from an adult with an advanced solid tumor such as melanoma, head and neck, liver or kidney cancer. The source was CD4+ or CD8+ T cells sorted from blood, collected in a trial of the OX40 agonist ivuxolimab. The rearrangement joined TRBV4-2 to TRBJ2-1, with an unclear D gene assignment. The CDR3: CASSQTAGSSSSYNEQFF. The sequenced DNA is TGTGCCAGCAGCCAGACCGCAGGCTCATCGAGCTCCTACAATGAGCAGTTCTTC.